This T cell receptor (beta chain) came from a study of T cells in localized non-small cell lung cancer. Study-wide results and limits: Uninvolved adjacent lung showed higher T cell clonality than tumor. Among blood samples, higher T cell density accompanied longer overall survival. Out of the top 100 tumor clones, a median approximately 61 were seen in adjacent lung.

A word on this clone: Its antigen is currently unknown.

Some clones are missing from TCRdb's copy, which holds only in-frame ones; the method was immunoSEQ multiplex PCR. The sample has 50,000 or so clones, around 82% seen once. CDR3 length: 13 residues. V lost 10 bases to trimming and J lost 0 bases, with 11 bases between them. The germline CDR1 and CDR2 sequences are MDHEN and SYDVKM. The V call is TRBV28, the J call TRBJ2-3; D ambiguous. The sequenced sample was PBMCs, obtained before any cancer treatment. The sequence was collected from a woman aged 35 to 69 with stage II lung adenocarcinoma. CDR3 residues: CATMSSSTDTQYF. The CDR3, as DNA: TGTGCCACCATGTCCTCTAGCACAGATACGCAGTATTTT.